Presented here are 18 T cell receptor beta chains from one specimen sequenced in a study of shared clonotypes between healthy human individuals. As defined, naive CD8 cells were CD45RO-negative and positively selected for CCR7, with terminally differentiated effector memory CD45RA+ cells excluded. The assay was immunoSEQ multiplex PCR, and TCRdb's table has in-frame clones only and misses some. The sample yields about 610,000 clones, roughly 96% seen once. The source material was naive CD8+ T cells sorted from blood. The source is a woman aged 25 to 39 in good health.

This clone occurred once. CDR3 residues: CASSERGDTIYF. The CDR3 DNA follows: TGTGCCAGCAGCGAGCGGGGGGACACCATATATTTT. This chain links TRBV9 with TRBJ1-3; the D gene is possibly TRBD1 (5 bases). The CDR3 totals 12 residues. Trimming took off 3 bases at V and 8 bases at J, with 9 bases between the two ends. In germline, CDR1 is SGDLS, CDR2 YYNGEE.

The chain employs TRBV4-1 and TRBJ2-1; maybe TRBD1 (7 bases). The CDR3 has 17 amino acids. Per the germline V gene, CDR1 is MGHRA and CDR2 is YSYEKL. The V end was cut by 1 base, the J end by 7 bases, with 20 bases between. The CDR3 DNA is TGCGCCAGCAGCCAAGGCCCCAGGGGGGCTGTAAGGAATGAGCAGTTCTTC. Protein sequence: CASSQGPRGAVRNEQFF.

This clone was seen a single time. The chain is built from TRBV11-2 and TRBJ1-3, with unresolved D. This CDR3 spans 15 amino acids. CDR1 and CDR2 from the germline V gene are SGHAT and FQNNGV. Trimming removed 2 bases at V and 0 bases at J, with 8 bases between. The CDR3 nucleotides are TGTGCCAGCAGCTTATGGAGGAGCTCTGGAAACACCATATATTTT. Encoded protein: CASSLWRSSGNTIYF.

The gene calls are TRBV10-1 and TRBJ2-2; the D is unclear. Germline V gene lookup returns CDR1 WNHNN and CDR2 SYGVQD (reference sequence). Deletions cut 10 bases from V and 4 bases from J, with 10 bases between. CDR3 length: 12 amino acids. In DNA, the CDR3 is TGCGCCACTCAAGTGGGCACCGGGGAGCTGTTTTTT. Encoded protein: CATQVGTGELFF.

This sequence joins TRBV5-6 and TRBJ2-2; no clear D gene. The length of the CDR3 is 14 residues. CDR1 is SGHDT, CDR2 YYEEEE, per germline. The V gene lost 2 bases and the J gene lost 6 bases, with 11 bases spanning the gap. In nucleotides, the CDR3 is TGTGCCAGCAGCTTATTGGCCGTAGCCGGGGAGCTGTTTTTT. It yields the protein CASSLLAVAGELFF.

The chain links TRBV2 to TRBJ2-7; D may be TRBD1 (5 bases). V lost 10 bases and J lost 5, with 21 bases in between. Per germline, CDR1 SNHLY and CDR2 FYNNEI. The CDR3 is made up of 14 amino acids. The CDR3 nucleotides are TGTGCCACCTCCACGTTCCAGGGTTTTAACGAGCAGTACTTC. Protein product: CATSTFQGFNEQYF.

The CDR3 nucleotides read TGTGCCAGCAGTGAAAGCGGGACAGGGATCTACGAGCAGTACTTC. Translation gives CASSESGTGIYEQYF. The chain joins TRBV2 to TRBJ2-7; 9 bases agree with TRBD1. Germline trimming cut 2 bases from V and 3 bases from J; bases unmatched to any gene: 5. From germline, CDR1 is SNHLY and CDR2 FYNNEI. The CDR3 is made up of 15 amino acids.

The rearrangement joins TRBV1 to TRBJ1-3. TRBV1 is marked as a pseudogene. There are 16 residues in the CDR3. DNA for the CDR3: TGCACCAGCAGCCAAGATCGCGGGGGCCGTAGGAACACCATATATTTT. This sequence encodes CTSSQDRGGRRNTIYF.

The chain is built from TRBV25-1 and TRBJ2-5; D not resolved. The CDR3 covers 11 residues. Germline CDR1 is MGHDK and CDR2 is SYGVNS. V shed 7 bases and J shed 4 bases, with 7 bases lying between them. The CDR3 nucleotides are TGTGCCAGCAACGAAGGAGAGACCCAGTACTTC. Residues: CASNEGETQYF.

This sequence joins TRBV27 and TRBJ1-2; 7 bases match TRBD1. The CDR3 totals 13 residues. V shed 5 bases and J 7 bases; nucleotides not matched to a gene: 7. The V gene's germline CDR1 is MNHEY and CDR2 SMNVEV (reference sequence). The CDR3 DNA reads TGTGCCAGCAGTCCGCAGACAGGGCCTGGCTACACCTTC. Translated: CASSPQTGPGYTF.

J is TRBJ2-5 and V is TRBV7-9; no firm D call. The germline V gene encodes CDR1 SEHNR and CDR2 FQNEAQ (reference sequence). Deletions cut 3 bases from V and 1 base from J, with 3 bases between. This CDR3 comprises 12 residues. Written as DNA, the CDR3 is TGTGCCAGCAGCTTGGCCCAAGAGACCCAGTACTTC. Protein sequence: CASSLAQETQYF.

This sequence joins TRBV9 and TRBJ1-5; possibly TRBD1 for D (5 bases). In germline, CDR1 is SGDLS, CDR2 YYNGEE. CDR3 length: 17 amino acids. Trimming removed 2 bases from V and 3 bases from J, with 18 bases in between. Written as DNA, the CDR3 is TGTGCCAGCAGCGTGGGCGGCGTGGGGGATAACAATCAGCCCCAGCATTTT. Amino acids: CASSVGGVGDNNQPQHF.

The chain carries TRBV27 and TRBJ1-4, with 10 bases aligning to TRBD1. CDR1 and CDR2 (germline): MNHEY, SMNVEV (reference sequence). The CDR3 is made up of 15 amino acids. The trim removed 5 bases at V and 10 bases at J, leaving 10 bases unmatched. The CDR3 bases are TGTGCCAGCAGTCTAACGGGACAGGGGAACGGAAAACTGTTTTTT. Protein sequence: CASSLTGQGNGKLFF. Supplemented by reference TRBV27 and TRBJ1-4, the full variable domain reads EAQVTQNPRYLITVTGKKLTVTCSQNMNHEYMSWYRQDPGLGLRQIYYSMNVEVTDKGDVPEGYKVSRKEKRNFPLILESPSPNQTSLYFCASSLTGQGNGKLFFGSGTQLSVL.

The rearrangement links TRBV5-6 to TRBJ2-7; D is ambiguous. Germline lookup yields CDR1 SGHDT and CDR2 YYEEEE. This CDR3 spans 12 amino acids. V lost 1 base to trimming and J lost 6 bases, with 8 bases between them. CDR3: CASSLTDSEQYF. The CDR3 nucleotides are TGTGCCAGCAGCTTGACCGACTCCGAGCAGTACTTC.

The rearrangement links TRBV6-6 to TRBJ1-1; D is possibly TRBD1 (5 bases). The CDR3 sequence is 12 residues long. The V gene lost 6 bases and the J gene lost 4 bases, with 9 bases spanning the gap. CDR1 and CDR2 (germline): MNHNY, SVGAGI (reference sequence). CDR3 bases: TGTGCCAGCAGCCAGGGCGGCACTGAAGCTTTCTTT. Protein product: CASSQGGTEAFF.

A few counts support this clone. The chain combines TRBV19 with TRBJ1-2, with D hard to call. This CDR3 has 13 amino acids. The germline V gene has CDR1 LNHDA and CDR2 SQIVND (reference sequence). V dropped 3 bases and J dropped 8 bases, with 13 bases sitting between them. The CDR3 is CASSILPGSGYTF. CDR3 sequence (DNA): TGTGCCAGTAGTATTTTGCCGGGATCGGGCTACACCTTC.

The CDR3 nucleotides are TGTGCCAGCAGCTCCCCGGGGGCCGGAGAGACCCAGTACTTC. It yields the protein CASSSPGAGETQYF. V usage is TRBV7-3 and J usage is TRBJ2-5, with D possibly being TRBD1 or TRBD2 (6 bases each). V was trimmed by 4 bases and J by 4 bases, leaving 13 bases between them. Germline V lookup: CDR1 SGHTA, CDR2 FQGTGA. This CDR3 is 14 amino acids long.

The chain has TRBV4-1 and TRBJ1-1; TRBD1 might be the D (6 bases). Germline CDR1 reads MGHRA; CDR2 reads YSYEKL. The CDR3 sequence is 14 residues long. V lost 0 bases to trimming and J lost 4 bases, with 9 bases between them. Here the CDR3 reads CASSQERGRTEAFF. The CDR3 nucleotides read TGCGCCAGCAGCCAAGAGCGGGGGCGCACTGAAGCTTTCTTT.